The entry that follows covers one TCR beta chain sequence. Sequencing was performed with immunoSEQ multiplex PCR; in TCRdb, only in-frame clones are kept and a portion is missing. This table holds tens of thousands of clones, roughly 84% found once. Looked up from germline, CDR1 is SGHTA and CDR2 is FQGNSA. V shed 4 bases, J shed 1 base, and the junction held 8 bases outside the gene matches. This CDR3 contains 16 residues. Noted time point: pretreatment peripheral blood. The record originates from a study of PD-L1 blockade in urothelial cancer. Overall study: Of roughly 30 patients, around 26 were males with bladder-origin urothelial cancer. Of prior chemotherapy regimens, patients had received between 0 and 3. Analyses used blood from 3 weeks (second dose) and 6 weeks after treatment start. Among blood samples, the median T cell count was some 140,000.

The V and J genes are TRBV7-2 and TRBJ1-2, with TRBD1 identical over 8 bases. The origin of this receptor is a man aged 60 to 69 with urothelial cancer. The starting material was PBMCs, obtained around atezolizumab (anti-PD-L1) treatment. CDR3 residues: CASSSGSGGLNYGYTF. The CDR3 DNA reads TGTGCCAGCAGCTCCGGATCAGGGGGCCTTAACTATGGCTACACCTTC.